This TCR beta chain was recovered during a study of T cell responses to AZD1222 COVID-19 vaccine (dated by TCRdb to the early 2020s). Describing the broader study: Because spike-specific TCR depth and breadth did not differ between the two schedules, AZD1222 recipients who got a second dose at roughly 4 weeks were pooled with those who got a second dose at roughly 12 weeks. TCR sequencing covered roughly 230 trial participants: some 210 given two doses of AZD1222 and around 25 given two doses of MenACWY control vaccine. Trial participants were enrolled by age into 18-55, 56-69 and 70-plus year subgroups, with about 150, 27 and 61 TCR-sequenced participants respectively.

General study outcomes and caveats: Epitopes outside the regions mutated in the B.1.351 and B.1.1.7 variants were reportedly recognized by nearly half of the unique spike-specific TCRs. Participants were mostly white British and included more females than males, and it was suggested by the authors that clonal diversity may have been underestimated. The 56-69-year group was small, and its depth increase did not reach significance, likely because of low power. Spike-specific TCR breadth and depth rose significantly after two AZD1222 doses compared with day 0 and with MenACWY recipients. Only a handful of AZD1222 recipients were SARS-CoV-2 seropositive at baseline, limiting conclusions about previously exposed vaccinees. Because no day 14 peak-response samples were available, the repertoires could be characterized only after the peak T cell response. CD4 TCRs associated with the vaccine covered the entire spike protein, and the dominant responses were in regions 160-218 and 743-854.

With regard to this clone: Its recognized antigen is unknown. Base qualities are not provided; no much larger clone lies one nucleotide away.

The CDR3 regions of human TCRbeta chains were analyzed by immunosequencing. Per the original workflow: TCRs in the repertoires were compared against a reference library of SARS-CoV-2-specific TCRs that had been generated with the MIRA antigen-specificity platform. Breadth meant the fraction of unique TCRs that were SARS-CoV-2-associated, whereas depth meant the fraction of total T cells that were SARS-CoV-2-associated. Using the MIRA data, each spike-specific TCR was assigned both to the spike region to which the TCR was reactive and to a CD4 or CD8 class. Log10-transformed breadth and depth values were compared by one-way ANOVA with Sidak's multiple comparisons tests. What TCRdb holds here is the immuneACCESS table cut down to in-frame rearrangements. Part of the clones is not present; checked against another copy, under half of the missing clones reflect an unresolved V gene, and the others are unexplained. V, J and clone size derive from that table, while D and trimming were established from the DNA sequence. In all, the sample holds roughly 120,000 clones, and around 90% of those were seen once. The ten top clones hold approximately 3% of the sample.

CDR1 and CDR2 are drawn from the germline V gene: LGHNA, YSLEER. V is cut by 0 bases and J by 1 base, and the space between the germline ends is 4 bases. The CDR3 measures 13 amino acids from cysteine to phenylalanine. Only CDR3 DNA remains: 39 bases, in frame from the first base. The time point label of this sample denotes: baseline before first vaccination. The vaccinee samples were drawn from two UK trials, COV001 and COV002, one of which was a single-blind randomized controlled phase 2/3 trial testing AZD1222 (ChAdOx1 nCoV-19) in healthy adults. For TCRbeta chain sequencing, PBMC samples were collected from trial participants at day 0 and at day 28 after the second dose.

The material sequenced was peripheral blood, taken on day 0 of AZD1222 vaccination. This clonotype originated in an adult in good health. The sequence joins TRBV4-3 to TRBJ2-7; no D gene is confidently identified. CDR3 sequence: CASSQEVSYEQYF. The DNA sequence is TGCGCCAGCAGCCAAGAAGTGTCCTACGAGCAGTACTTC.